This TCR beta chain was profiled in a study of T cell repertoires in ileal Crohn's disease. This CDR3 region has 16 residues. Germline V CDR1 and CDR2: SGDLS, YYNGEE. The ends lost 4 bases at V and 3 bases at J; junction bases unmatched: 6. Clones were sequenced by immunoSEQ multiplex PCR, and TCRdb holds only the in-frame ones, with some missing. This sample has more than 8,500 clones, with about 80% found just once. The time point: neoterminal ileum biopsy at postoperative endoscopy, about 6 months after surgery. This chain links TRBV9 with TRBJ2-3; 12 nucleotides align to TRBD2. This TCR was recovered from an adult with Crohn's disease. The sequenced material came from ileal tissue. This chain's CDR3 is CASSILAGGQTDTQYF. In nucleotides, the CDR3 is TGTGCCAGCAGCATCCTAGCGGGAGGGCAAACAGATACGCAGTATTTT.